Following are 28 T cell receptor beta chains from one sample sequenced in a study of tumor-infiltrating lymphocytes in oesophageal squamous cell carcinoma. TCRdb recomputed calls from the PCR reads with MiXCR, one row per CDR3 protein. The profile covers under 15,000 distinct CDR3 sequences, with roughly 50% appearing a single time and more than 35% taken by the ten largest. Specimen: esophageal tumor tissue. These receptors all come from a female donor with esophageal squamous cell carcinoma.

Ten or more counts support this clonotype. The CDR3 does not close with the conserved phenylalanine or tryptophan, likely indicating a read error. The DNA is left out, because the CDR3 cannot be placed on it with certainty; the CDR3 is given as TCRdb lists it. This chain connects TRBV7-2 to TRBJ2-7; the table's D gene call, TRBD1, was not cross checked with the DNA. Ends included, the CDR3 has 18 residues. Germline CDR1 is SGHTA and CDR2 is FQGNSA. CDR3 residues: CASSPSPTGGGYGYTFGS.

This clonotype was found a few times. J is TRBJ2-2 and V is TRBV11-3, with no clear D. Germline CDR1 reads SGHNT; CDR2 reads YENEEA. Trimming removed 5 bases from V and 3 bases from J, with 10 bases in between. CDR3 size: 14 residues. The DNA for the CDR3 is TGTGCCAGCAGCCCACATCGGGACACCGGGGAGCTGTTTTTT. This sequence encodes CASSPHRDTGELFF.

The chain is built from TRBV7-1 and TRBJ2-3; no clear D gene. TRBV7-1 is recorded as an ORF, its role being uncertain. V gave up 5 bases and J gave up 2 bases, with 14 bases separating them. This CDR3 is built from 15 residues. The CDR3 loop is CASSHYTASTDTQYF. The CDR3, as DNA: TGTGCCAGCAGCCACTACACGGCCTCCACAGATACGCAGTATTTT.

This clonotype was recorded at least ten times. The chain couples TRBV10-1 to TRBJ2-5; D is tentatively TRBD1 or TRBD2 (5 bases each). This CDR3 is built from 15 residues. Looked up from germline, CDR1 is WNHNN and CDR2 is SYGVQD (reference sequence). With 2 bases removed from V and 5 bases from J, the gap between germline ends came to 15 bases. The CDR3 nucleotides are TGCGCCAGCAGTGAGAGGGGAACGACGGGGGAGACCCAGTACTTC. Amino acids: CASSERGTTGETQYF.

The chain combines TRBV7-6 with TRBJ2-2, with D possibly matching TRBD2 (7 bases). Germline V gives CDR1 SGHVS, CDR2 FNYEAQ. With 6 bases removed from V and 6 bases from J, the gap between germline ends came to 17 bases. The CDR3 runs 15 residues. CDR3 nucleotides: TGTGCCAGCAGTCTGGGGGGGCGCGGATCCGGGGAGCTGTTTTTT. It specifies CASSLGGRGSGELFF.

This clonotype was recorded once. The gene calls are TRBV28 and TRBJ2-7, with D hard to call. The DNA matches TRBJ2-1 better at its end, which makes the J call doubtful. The CDR3 contains 14 residues. Germline V gene sequence: CDR1 MDHEN, CDR2 SYDVKM. CDR3 DNA: TGTGCCAGCAGTTTGGGCCGTTCAGGCTACGAGCAGTTCTTC. Translation: CASSLGRSGYEQFF.

The V gene is TRBV2, the J gene TRBJ2-4, with D possibly being TRBD1 (7 bases). The end of the DNA fits TRBJ2-5 better, so the J call may be wrong. There are 15 residues in the CDR3. Germline assignment: CDR1 SNHLY and CDR2 FYNNEI. CDR3 protein: CASSGGTAGLKTQYF. CDR3 DNA sequence: TGTGCCAGCAGCGGCGGGACAGCCGGTTTAAAGACCCAGTACTTC.

This chain connects TRBV7-8 to TRBJ2-5; D might be TRBD2 (5 bases). The last part of the DNA fits TRBJ2-7 better; the J call may be wrong. From germline, CDR1 is SGHVS and CDR2 FQNEAQ. The CDR3 totals 13 residues. The CDR3 nucleotides are TGTGCCAGCAGCTTAGATCCGGGAAACGAGCAGTACTTC. Protein sequence: CASSLDPGNEQYF.

As to this clonotype: At one end, the junction sequence differs from germline, possibly due to a read error. The chain couples TRBV11-2 to TRBJ1-4; maybe TRBD1 (6 bases). The CDR3 extends over 15 amino acids. Germline V gene lookup returns CDR1 SGHAT and CDR2 FQNNGV. The CDR3: CASSLVRGANEKLFF. The CDR3, as DNA: TGTGCCAGCAGCTTAGTTCGGGGGGCTAATGAAAAACTATTTTTT.

The chain couples TRBV27 to TRBJ2-2, with 7 bases matching TRBD1. CDR1 MNHEY and CDR2 SMNVEV come from the germline V gene (reference sequence). The CDR3 is made up of 14 amino acids. V lost 6 bases and J lost 1; bases outside the gene matches: 2. The CDR3 DNA follows: TGTGCCAGCAGACAGGGGAGGAACACCGGGGAGCTGTTTTTT. This codes for CASRQGRNTGELFF.

This clonotype came up many times. The chain is built from TRBV5-1 and TRBJ2-4; TRBD2 is a possible D gene (5 bases). The DNA end is a closer match to TRBJ2-7, so the J assignment may be wrong. CDR3 length: 14 amino acids. Germline assignment: CDR1 SGHRS and CDR2 YFSETQ. Here the CDR3 DNA reads TGCGCCAGCAGCTTGACGACTACATCTTACGAGCAGTACTTC. This encodes CASSLTTTSYEQYF.

This clonotype was detected only a few times. The chain combines TRBV7-9 with TRBJ2-7; unclear D gene. The CDR3 has 14 residues. The germline CDR1 and CDR2 sequences are SEHNR and FQNEAQ (reference sequence). V shed 1 base and J shed 6 bases, with 13 bases lying between them. The CDR3: CASSLGYGRGEQYF. The CDR3 nucleotides read TGTGCCAGCAGCTTAGGGTACGGACGCGGCGAGCAGTACTTC.

The chain links TRBV7-2 to TRBJ2-7, with 9 bases identical to TRBD2. Per germline, CDR1 SGHTA and CDR2 FQGNSA. Trimming removed 0 bases from V and 0 bases from J; junction bases left unmatched: 0. There are 15 residues in the CDR3. CDR3 residues: CASSLASGSSYEQYF. The CDR3 DNA is TGTGCCAGCAGCTTAGCTAGCGGGAGCTCCTACGAGCAGTACTTC.

V is TRBV6-2 or TRBV6-3 and J is TRBJ2-5, with 10 bases fitting TRBD2. Germline lookup yields CDR1 MNHEY and CDR2 SVGEGT. V lost 5 bases to trimming and J lost 2 bases; unmatched junction nucleotides: 11. This CDR3 comprises 17 residues. The CDR3 DNA reads TGTGCCAGCAGTCCCGACCGACTAGCGGGTTTACAAGAGACCCAGTACTTC. Its protein product is CASSPDRLAGLQETQYF.

Relative to its sample, this clonotype is medium-sized (0.01 to 0.1%). V gene TRBV7-9 combines with J gene TRBJ2-7, with no clear D. CDR3 length: 14 amino acids. Trimming removed 8 bases at V and 0 bases at J, with 14 bases between. Per germline, CDR1 SEHNR and CDR2 FQNEAQ (reference sequence). Here the CDR3 DNA reads TGTGCCAGCGTGGTTGGGCAGAGCTCCTACGAGCAGTACTTC. This translates into CASVVGQSSYEQYF. Complete variable domain (other parts from reference TRBV7-9 and TRBJ2-7): DTGVSQNPRHKITKRGQNVTFRCDPISEHNRLYWYRQTLGQGPEFLTYFQNEAQLEKSRLLSDRFSAERPKGSFSTLEIQRTEQGDSAMYLCASVVGQSSYEQYFGPGTRLTVT.

V gene TRBV7-8 combines with J gene TRBJ2-5; TRBD2 agrees at 9 bases. V lost 3 bases to trimming and J lost 5 bases; unmatched junction nucleotides: 7. This CDR3 comprises 15 residues. The germline V gene has CDR1 SGHVS and CDR2 FQNEAQ. The CDR3 coding sequence is TGTGCCAGCAGCTTGGATAGCGGGAGTGCTGAGACCCAGTACTTC. Its protein is CASSLDSGSAETQYF.

The chain couples TRBV11-2 to TRBJ2-3, with D unclear. The CDR3 totals 13 residues. Trimming shortened V by 2 bases and J by 2 bases, and 5 bases separated the two germline ends. From germline, CDR1 is SGHAT and CDR2 FQNNGV. The CDR3 region is CASSLWDTDTQYF. The DNA for the CDR3 is TGTGCCAGCAGCTTATGGGACACAGATACGCAGTATTTT.

By share, this clonotype ranks as large. This rearrangement joins TRBV27 to TRBJ2-1, with 10 bases fitting TRBD1. The CDR3 sequence is 14 residues long. Germline V lookup: CDR1 MNHEY, CDR2 SMNVEV (reference sequence). Trimming cost V 6 bases and J 7 bases; bases outside gene matches: 6. The CDR3 spells CASRSGTGVNEQFF. Here the CDR3 DNA reads TGTGCCAGCAGAAGTGGGACAGGGGTGAATGAGCAGTTCTTC.

The chain joins TRBV3-1 to TRBJ2-1, with no clear D. The CDR3 length is 15 residues. CDR1 LGHDT and CDR2 YNNKEL come from the germline V gene (reference sequence). Trimming stripped 5 bases from V and 1 base from J, with 12 bases between. DNA for the CDR3: TGTGCCAGCAGCGCCCTGGGCACGTCCTACAATGAGCAGTTCTTC. It yields the protein CASSALGTSYNEQFF.

The J gene is TRBJ1-1, the V gene TRBV7-3; TRBD1 might be the D (5 bases). Per germline, CDR1 SGHTA and CDR2 FQGTGA. The CDR3 length is 13 residues. The V end was cut by 3 bases, the J end by 5 bases, with 10 bases between. The DNA of the CDR3 is TGTGCCAGCAGCTTTGGGGGGGGGACTGAAGCTTTCTTT. It specifies CASSFGGGTEAFF. Variable domain in full (rest from reference TRBV7-3 and TRBJ1-1): GAGVSQTPSNKVTEKGKYVELRCDPISGHTALYWYRQSLGQGPEFLIYFQGTGAADDSGLPNDRFFAVRPEGSVSTLKIQRTERGDSAVYLCASSFGGGTEAFFGQGTRLTVV.

J is TRBJ2-1 and V is TRBV6-5, with 11 bases identical to TRBD2. Germline V CDR1 and CDR2: MNHEY, SVGAGI. The CDR3 spans 15 residues. The V gene end was trimmed by 7 bases and the J gene end by 7 bases; junction bases not matched to a gene: 9. The CDR3 DNA reads as TGTGCCAGCAACATAGGGACTAGCGGAATAAATGAGCAGTTCTTC. Amino acid sequence: CASNIGTSGINEQFF.

On this clonotype itself: Because it lacks the conserved phenylalanine or tryptophan at the end, this CDR3 is likely a read error. Because the CDR3's place on the DNA is in doubt, the DNA is left out and the CDR3 is given as listed by TCRdb. V and J are TRBV7-6 and TRBJ1-1; the table's D call, TRBD1, has no DNA check behind it. The CDR3 numbers 16 amino acids, ends counted. CDR1 is SGHVS and CDR2 is FNYEAQ in the germline V gene. The CDR3 spells CASSSQQYGYTFGSAP.

V usage is TRBV10-3 and J usage is TRBJ2-7, with 16 bases aligning to TRBD2. The DNA end is more similar to TRBJ2-5, so the J call may be wrong. In germline, CDR1 is ENHRY, CDR2 SYGVKD. The CDR3 contains 17 residues. CDR3 bases: TGTGCCATCAGTGATGGGACTAGCGGGAGGGCCGGCGAGACCCAGTACTTC. Protein product: CAISDGTSGRAGETQYF.

This clonotype was picked up one time. Here the CDR3 DNA reads TGTGCCAGCAGTGAAAGAGCAGGGGGTTTTTTGGTGGAAGCTTTCTTT. The encoded protein is CASSERAGGFLVEAFF. The chain uses TRBV6-6 and TRBJ1-1; 7 bases match TRBD1. The germline V gene has CDR1 MNHNY and CDR2 SVGAGI (reference sequence). The ends lost 5 bases at V and 8 bases at J; junction bases unmatched: 17. The CDR3 extends over 16 amino acids.

The chain is built from TRBV11-2 and TRBJ2-3, with D uncertain. The J call may be faulty, since TRBJ2-5 better matches the DNA end. The CDR3 loop spans 13 amino acids. CDR1 and CDR2 from the germline V gene are SGHAT and FQNNGV. In DNA form, the CDR3 reads TGTGCCAGCAGCTTACTTGGTGGAGAGACCCAGTACTTC. This sequence encodes CASSLLGGETQYF.

The gene calls are TRBV12-3 or TRBV12-4 and TRBJ2-5; D is perhaps TRBD1 (5 bases). The CDR3 is 13 residues long. V was pared by 3 bases and J by 4 bases, with 9 bases between. CDR3 region: CASSLPGAETQYF. The CDR3 nucleotides are TGTGCCAGCAGTTTGCCTGGGGCAGAGACCCAGTACTTC.

The V call is TRBV5-3, the J call TRBJ2-5; 11 nucleotides line up with TRBD2. The J call is doubtful: the DNA matches TRBJ2-1 better. TRBV5-3 is given ORF status, its function remaining uncertain. This CDR3 contains 16 residues. The CDR3 bases are TGTGCCAGCAGCGTATCTAGCGGGAGGACATACAATGAGCAGTTCTTC. Residues: CASSVSSGRTYNEQFF.

The V and J genes are TRBV6-1 and TRBJ2-7; 7 bases agree with TRBD1. Germline lookup yields CDR1 MNHNS and CDR2 SASEGT. After removal of 3 bases from V and 5 bases from J, the junction contained 7 bases not matched to a gene. The CDR3 has 14 amino acids. CDR3 residues: CASSDAGGVNEQYF. In DNA form, the CDR3 reads TGTGCCAGCAGTGACGCAGGGGGTGTCAACGAGCAGTACTTC.